This TCR beta chain was documented in a study of blood T cell repertoires in COVID-19 (dated by TCRdb to between 2020 and 2021). The study in broad terms: The collaborator samples originated in the United States, Italy and Spain and spanned the acute and convalescent phases of COVID-19. The material from the prospective study consisted of cDNA or gDNA derived from T cells, B-cell-depleted T cells, or PBMCs. Deeply sampled blood TCRbeta repertoires from subjects exposed to, actively infected with, or recovered from COVID-19 were included in the dataset. The repertoires were released in a freely available public database intended as a resource for research on the immune response to SARS-CoV-2. Samples were obtained from the ongoing ImmuneRACE study (first 160 participants) and from some 1,200 subjects provided by 6 global collaborators. A de-identified subject ID, COVID-19 status, age in years and sex were almost always included in the sample metadata. HLA class I and class II types, where available, came from metadata supplied by the sample provider rather than from assay-based typing. Study-wide conclusions, independent of this receptor: How much clinical and demographic metadata was included differed by source and by participant, and the metadata was provided uncurated.

The CDR3 has 15 amino acids, counting the end cysteine and phenylalanine. Solely the CDR3 DNA is kept, with 45 bases framed from the first base. Clipping removes 6 bases from V and 4 bases from J, with 9 as the unmatched junction base count. The germline V gene yields MNHEY for CDR1 and SVGAGI for CDR2. In regard to this clone: Its antigen is still unknown. Base qualities are not at hand, and no much larger clone is one base apart.

Collaborating institutions collected whole blood in K2EDTA tubes following their own protocols. For TCRbeta analysis, collaborators shipped samples in one of three forms: frozen whole blood, isolated PBMCs, or DNA extracted from either of those sample types. TCRbeta CDR3 regions were amplified from genomic DNA using the immunoSEQ Assay, a bias-controlled multiplex PCR. The paper's data handling went like this. Within the assay, amplification of reference gene primers was used to estimate how many nucleated cells each sample contained. To quantify the absolute abundance of each unique TCRbeta CDR3 rearrangement, sequence reads were collapsed and filtered. Productive Simpson clonality was computed per sample as the square root of Simpson's diversity index over productive rearrangements. In its TCRdb copy, this immuneACCESS table keeps in-frame sequences only and misses some clones. Where compared with another copy, unresolved V genes explain less than half of these, and the others have no known cause. V, J and clone size were drawn from that table, and D and trimming were deduced from the DNA. This sample has about 240,000 clones in its table, and roughly 80% of those were observed once. The top ten constitute approximately 4.5% of the sample.

This chain joins TRBV6-5 to TRBJ1-3, and TRBD1 aligns with 7 junction nucleotides. The TCR sequence derives from a woman in her 70s with acute or convalescent COVID-19. The sequencing sample was made of peripheral blood. The encoded CDR3 is CASSTEGAGGNTIYF. The DNA sequence reads TGTGCCAGCAGCACAGAGGGGGCTGGAGGAAACACCATATATTTT.